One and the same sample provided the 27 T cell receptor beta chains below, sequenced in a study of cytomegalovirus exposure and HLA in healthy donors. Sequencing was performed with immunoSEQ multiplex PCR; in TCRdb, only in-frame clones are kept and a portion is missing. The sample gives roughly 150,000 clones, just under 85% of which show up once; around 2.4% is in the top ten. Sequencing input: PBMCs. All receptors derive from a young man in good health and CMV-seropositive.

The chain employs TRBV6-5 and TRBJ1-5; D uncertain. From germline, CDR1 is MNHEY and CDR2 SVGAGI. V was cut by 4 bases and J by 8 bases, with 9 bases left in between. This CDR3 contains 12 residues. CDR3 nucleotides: TGTGCCAGCAGTTCAGGAAAAGAGCCCCAGCATTTT. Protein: CASSSGKEPQHF.

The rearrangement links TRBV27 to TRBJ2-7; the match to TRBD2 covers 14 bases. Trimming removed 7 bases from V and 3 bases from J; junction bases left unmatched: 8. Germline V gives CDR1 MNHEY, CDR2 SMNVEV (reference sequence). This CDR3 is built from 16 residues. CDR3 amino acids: CASIGTSGGKNYEQYF. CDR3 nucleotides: TGTGCCAGCATCGGGACTAGCGGGGGCAAAAACTACGAGCAGTACTTC.

The DNA for the CDR3 is TGTGCCAGCAGTGGGGCTAGCGGGGGCGACCGGAGCTCCTACAATGAGCAGTTCTTC. It translates to CASSGASGGDRSSYNEQFF. This chain joins TRBV2 and TRBJ2-1; TRBD2 aligns across 10 bases. Germline CDR1 is SNHLY and CDR2 is FYNNEI. The CDR3 length is 19 residues. The V gene end was trimmed by 4 bases and the J gene end by 0 bases; junction bases not matched to a gene: 12.

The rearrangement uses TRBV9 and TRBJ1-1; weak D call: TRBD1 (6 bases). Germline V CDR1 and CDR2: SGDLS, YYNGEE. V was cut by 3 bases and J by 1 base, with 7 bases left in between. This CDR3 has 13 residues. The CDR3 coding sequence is TGTGCCAGCAGCGAACAGGGGAACACTGAAGCTTTCTTT. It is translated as CASSEQGNTEAFF.

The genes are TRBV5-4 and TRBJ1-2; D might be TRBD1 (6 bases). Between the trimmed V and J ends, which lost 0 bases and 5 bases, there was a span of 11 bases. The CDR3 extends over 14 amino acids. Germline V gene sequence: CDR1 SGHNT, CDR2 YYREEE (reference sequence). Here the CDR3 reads CASSLGGQSYGYTF. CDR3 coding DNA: TGTGCCAGCAGCTTGGGGGGACAATCTTATGGCTACACCTTC.

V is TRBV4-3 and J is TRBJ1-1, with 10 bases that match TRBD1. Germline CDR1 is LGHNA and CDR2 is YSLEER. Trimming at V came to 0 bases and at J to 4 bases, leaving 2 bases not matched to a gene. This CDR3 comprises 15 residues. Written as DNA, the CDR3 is TGCGCCAGCAGCCAAGATTGGACAGGGGGCACTGAAGCTTTCTTT. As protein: CASSQDWTGGTEAFF.

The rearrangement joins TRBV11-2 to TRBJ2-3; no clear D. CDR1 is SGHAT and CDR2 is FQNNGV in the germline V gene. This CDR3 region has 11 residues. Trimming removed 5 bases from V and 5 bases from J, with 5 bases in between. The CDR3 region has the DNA TGTGCCAGCAGCCCGGGAGATACGCAGTATTTT. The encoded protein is CASSPGDTQYF.

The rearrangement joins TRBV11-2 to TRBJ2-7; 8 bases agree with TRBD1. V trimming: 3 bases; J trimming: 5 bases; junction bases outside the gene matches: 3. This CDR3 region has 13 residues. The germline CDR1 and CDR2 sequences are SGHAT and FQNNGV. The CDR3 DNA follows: TGTGCCAGCAGCTTTCCAGGGGGCGACGAGCAGTACTTC. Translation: CASSFPGGDEQYF.

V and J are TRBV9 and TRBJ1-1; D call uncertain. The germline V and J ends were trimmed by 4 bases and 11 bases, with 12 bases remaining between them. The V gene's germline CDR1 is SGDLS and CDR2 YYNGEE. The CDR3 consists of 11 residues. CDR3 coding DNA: TGTGCCAGCAGCCCGAGCGGCGGTGCTTTCTTT. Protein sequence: CASSPSGGAFF.

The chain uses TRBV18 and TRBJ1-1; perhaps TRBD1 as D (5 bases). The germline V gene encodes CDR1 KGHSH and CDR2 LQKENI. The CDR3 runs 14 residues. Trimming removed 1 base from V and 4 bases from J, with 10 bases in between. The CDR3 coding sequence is TGTGCCAGCTCACCACGGGGGGACGGCACTGAAGCTTTCTTT. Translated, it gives CASSPRGDGTEAFF.

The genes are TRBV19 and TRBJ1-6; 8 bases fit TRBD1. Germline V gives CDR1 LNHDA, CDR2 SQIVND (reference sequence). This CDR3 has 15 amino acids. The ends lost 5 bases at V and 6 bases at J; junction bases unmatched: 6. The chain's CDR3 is CASSASGTGNSPLHF. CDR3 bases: TGTGCCAGTAGTGCCTCCGGGACAGGTAATTCACCCCTCCACTTT.

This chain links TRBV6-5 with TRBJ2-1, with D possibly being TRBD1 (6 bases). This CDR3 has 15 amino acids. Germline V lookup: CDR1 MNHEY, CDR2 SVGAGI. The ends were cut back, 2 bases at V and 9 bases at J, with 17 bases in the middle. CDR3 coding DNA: TGTGCCAGCAGTTACAACAGGGACAAACGTGGTGAGCAGTTCTTC. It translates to CASSYNRDKRGEQFF.

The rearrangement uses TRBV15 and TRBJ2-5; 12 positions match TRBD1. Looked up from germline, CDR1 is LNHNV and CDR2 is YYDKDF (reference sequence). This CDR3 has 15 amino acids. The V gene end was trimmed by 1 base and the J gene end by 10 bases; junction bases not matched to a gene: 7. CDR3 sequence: CATSRVGTGGQGQYF. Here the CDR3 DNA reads TGTGCCACCAGCAGAGTAGGGACAGGGGGCCAAGGCCAGTACTTC.

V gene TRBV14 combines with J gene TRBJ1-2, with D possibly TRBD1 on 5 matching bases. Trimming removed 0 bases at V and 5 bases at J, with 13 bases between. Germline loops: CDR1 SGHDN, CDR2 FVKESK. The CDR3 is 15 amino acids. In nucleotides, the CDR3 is TGTGCCAGCAGCCAAGATTTCGGGGGAGTGTATGGCTACACCTTC. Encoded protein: CASSQDFGGVYGYTF.

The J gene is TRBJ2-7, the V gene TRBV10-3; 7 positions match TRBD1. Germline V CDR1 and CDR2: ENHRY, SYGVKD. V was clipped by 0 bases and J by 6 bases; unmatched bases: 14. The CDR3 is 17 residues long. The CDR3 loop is CAISESTGQMAGSEQYF. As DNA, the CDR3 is TGTGCCATCAGTGAGTCGACGGGACAGATGGCGGGCTCCGAGCAGTACTTC.

The DNA for the CDR3 is TGTGCCAGTAGTGCCGGGGGGAGAGCAGAAGCTTTCTTT. Protein product: CASSAGGRAEAFF. The chain employs TRBV19 and TRBJ1-1; a weak D match, TRBD1 (5 bases). CDR1 is LNHDA, CDR2 SQIVND, per germline (reference sequence). CDR3 length: 13 amino acids. V lost 5 bases and J 8 bases, leaving 15 bases between the germline ends.

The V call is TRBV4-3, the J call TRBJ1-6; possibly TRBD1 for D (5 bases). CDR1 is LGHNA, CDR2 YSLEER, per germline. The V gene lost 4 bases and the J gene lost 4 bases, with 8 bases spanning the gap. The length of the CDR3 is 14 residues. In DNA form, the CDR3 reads TGCGCCAGCAGCCTGGGGCGGTATAATTCACCCCTCCACTTT. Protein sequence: CASSLGRYNSPLHF.

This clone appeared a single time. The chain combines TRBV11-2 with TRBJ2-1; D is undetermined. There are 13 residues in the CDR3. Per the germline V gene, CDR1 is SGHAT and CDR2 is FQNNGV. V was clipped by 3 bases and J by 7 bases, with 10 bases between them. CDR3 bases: TGTGCCAGCAGCTTGGGCTATCTTAATGAGCAGTTCTTC. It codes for CASSLGYLNEQFF.

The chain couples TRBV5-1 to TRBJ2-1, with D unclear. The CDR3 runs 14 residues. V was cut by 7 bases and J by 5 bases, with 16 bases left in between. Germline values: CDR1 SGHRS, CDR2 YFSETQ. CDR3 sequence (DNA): TGCGCCAGCGGCCATGTTTTGGGCCACAATGAGCAGTTCTTC. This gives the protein CASGHVLGHNEQFF.

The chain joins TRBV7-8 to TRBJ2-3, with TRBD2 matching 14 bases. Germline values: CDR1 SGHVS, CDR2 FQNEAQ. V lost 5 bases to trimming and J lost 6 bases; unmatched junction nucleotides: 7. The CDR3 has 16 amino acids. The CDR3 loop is CASSNRLAGGLDTQYF. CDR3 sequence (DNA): TGTGCCAGCAGCAATCGACTAGCGGGGGGGTTGGATACGCAGTATTTT.

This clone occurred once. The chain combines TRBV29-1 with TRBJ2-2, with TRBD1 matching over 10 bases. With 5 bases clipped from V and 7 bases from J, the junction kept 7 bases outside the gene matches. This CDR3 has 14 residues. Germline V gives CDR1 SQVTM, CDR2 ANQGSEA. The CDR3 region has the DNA TGCAGCGTTACCCCGGACAGGGGGGGCGGGGAGCTGTTTTTT. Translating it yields CSVTPDRGGGELFF.

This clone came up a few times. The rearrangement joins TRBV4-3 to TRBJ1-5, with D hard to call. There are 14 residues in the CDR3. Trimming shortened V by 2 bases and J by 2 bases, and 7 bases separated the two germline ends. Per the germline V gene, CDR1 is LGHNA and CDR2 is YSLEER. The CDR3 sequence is CASSQNIGNQPQHF. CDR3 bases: TGCGCCAGCAGCCAAAACATCGGCAATCAGCCCCAGCATTTT.

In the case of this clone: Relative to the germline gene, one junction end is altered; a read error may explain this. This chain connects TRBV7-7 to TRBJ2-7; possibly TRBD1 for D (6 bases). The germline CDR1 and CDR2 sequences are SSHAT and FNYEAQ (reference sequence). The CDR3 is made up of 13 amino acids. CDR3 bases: TGTGCTAGCAGCTCCGCGAGGGGGAGCGAGCAGTACTTC. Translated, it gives CASSSARGSEQYF.

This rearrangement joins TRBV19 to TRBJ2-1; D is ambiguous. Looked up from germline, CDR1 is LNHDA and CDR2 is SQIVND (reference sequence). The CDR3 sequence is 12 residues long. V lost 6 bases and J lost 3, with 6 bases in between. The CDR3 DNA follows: TGTGCCAGTAGGTCGGGCTACAATGAGCAGTTCTTC. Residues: CASRSGYNEQFF. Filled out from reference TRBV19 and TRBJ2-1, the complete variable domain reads DGGITQSPKYLFRKEGQNVTLSCEQNLNHDAMYWYRQDPGQGLRLIYYSQIVNDFQKGDIAEGYSVSREKKESFPLTVTSAQKNPTAFYLCASRSGYNEQFFGPGTRLTVL.

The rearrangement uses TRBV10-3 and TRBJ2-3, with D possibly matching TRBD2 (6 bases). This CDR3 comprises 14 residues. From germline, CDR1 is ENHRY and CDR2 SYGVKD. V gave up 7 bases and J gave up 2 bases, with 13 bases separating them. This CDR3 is CAIKWRDFTDTQYF. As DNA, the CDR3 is TGTGCCATCAAATGGAGGGACTTCACAGATACGCAGTATTTT.

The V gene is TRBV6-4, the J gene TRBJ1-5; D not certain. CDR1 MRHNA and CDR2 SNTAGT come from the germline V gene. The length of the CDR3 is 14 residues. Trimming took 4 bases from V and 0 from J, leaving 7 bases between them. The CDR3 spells CASSGGPSNQPQHF. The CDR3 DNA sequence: TGTGCCAGCAGTGGAGGGCCTAGCAATCAGCCCCAGCATTTT.

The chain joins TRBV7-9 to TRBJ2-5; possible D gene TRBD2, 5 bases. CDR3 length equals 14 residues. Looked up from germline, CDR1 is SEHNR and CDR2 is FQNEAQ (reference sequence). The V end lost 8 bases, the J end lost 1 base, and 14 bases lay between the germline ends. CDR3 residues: CASERVSGQETQYF. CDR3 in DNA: TGTGCCAGCGAGAGGGTGAGCGGCCAAGAGACCCAGTACTTC.